Listed below are T cell receptor beta chains from one sample, sequenced in a study of OX40 agonist ivuxolimab in advanced cancers. Assay used: immunoSEQ multiplex PCR; TCRdb lists only in-frame clones, some missing. The table records tens of thousands of clones, 90% of them present only once. The sample in question was CD4+ or CD8+ T cells sorted from blood, obtained in a trial of the OX40 agonist ivuxolimab. The receptor source for this set is an adult with an advanced solid tumor such as melanoma, head and neck, liver or kidney cancer. Both conserved end residues are part of each CDR3. The D gene is left open where the match is weak. Not every row has a clone size; where given, it reads once, few, many or a size class.

v_call: TRBV6-6; clone_size: NA; j_call: TRBJ2-3; d_call: NA; cdr3_aa: CASSYLQTAQYF; cdr3_nt: TGTGCCAGCAGTTACCTGCAGACAGCGCAGTATTTT
v_call: TRBV9; clone_size: NA; j_call: TRBJ2-3; d_call: TRBD1; cdr3_aa: CASSRQGTSTDTQYF; cdr3_nt: TGTGCCAGCAGCCGACAGGGGACTAGCACAGATACGCAGTATTTT
v_call: TRBV6-1; clone_size: NA; j_call: TRBJ2-4; d_call: TRBD2; cdr3_aa: CASSGGTSGIAKNIQYF; cdr3_nt: TGTGCCAGCAGTGGGGGGACTAGCGGTATAGCCAAAAACATTCAGTACTTC
v_call: TRBV11-2; clone_size: once; j_call: TRBJ2-7; d_call: TRBD1; cdr3_aa: CASSFGTGNSEQYF; cdr3_nt: TGTGCCAGCAGCTTCGGGACAGGGAATAGCGAGCAGTACTTC
v_call: TRBV18; clone_size: NA; j_call: TRBJ1-3; d_call: NA; cdr3_aa: CASSPVFRVSGNTIYF; cdr3_nt: TGTGCCAGCTCACCCGTCTTTCGAGTTTCTGGAAACACCATATATTTT
v_call: TRBV5-4; clone_size: NA; j_call: TRBJ2-3; d_call: NA; cdr3_aa: CASSRPFGRSGTDTQYF; cdr3_nt: TGTGCCAGCAGCCGCCCCTTCGGGCGTTCGGGCACAGATACGCAGTATTTT
v_call: TRBV6-5; clone_size: NA; j_call: TRBJ2-7; d_call: NA; cdr3_aa: CASRTSSYEQYF; cdr3_nt: TGTGCCAGCAGAACCTCCTCCTACGAGCAGTACTTC
v_call: TRBV11-3; clone_size: NA; j_call: TRBJ1-4; d_call: NA; cdr3_aa: CASSLRSLSEKLFF; cdr3_nt: TGTGCCAGCAGCCTGAGGTCCCTTAGTGAAAAACTGTTTTTT
v_call: TRBV6-5; clone_size: NA; j_call: TRBJ1-4; d_call: TRBD1; cdr3_aa: CASSYGGGTGNEKLFF; cdr3_nt: TGTGCCAGCAGTTACGGGGGCGGGACAGGGAATGAAAAACTGTTTTTT
v_call: TRBV5-1; clone_size: NA; j_call: TRBJ2-7; d_call: NA; cdr3_aa: CASSLAGTGVYEQYF; cdr3_nt: TGCGCCAGCAGCTTGGCGGGCACGGGGGTTTACGAGCAGTACTTC
v_call: TRBV20-1; clone_size: once; j_call: TRBJ1-4; d_call: NA; cdr3_aa: CSARENEKLFF; cdr3_nt: TGCAGTGCTAGGGAAAATGAAAAACTGTTTTTT
v_call: TRBV19; clone_size: NA; j_call: TRBJ1-1; d_call: TRBD1; cdr3_aa: CASRGRGQDVNTEAFF; cdr3_nt: TGTGCCAGTAGGGGGAGGGGACAGGACGTTAACACTGAAGCTTTCTTT
v_call: TRBV29-1; clone_size: once; j_call: TRBJ1-2; d_call: NA; cdr3_aa: CSVYEGSYGYTF; cdr3_nt: TGCAGCGTTTATGAGGGGAGCTATGGCTACACCTTC
v_call: TRBV6-1; clone_size: once; j_call: TRBJ2-1; d_call: NA; cdr3_aa: CASRPGPNAYNEQFF; cdr3_nt: TGTGCCAGCAGACCGGGCCCCAATGCCTACAATGAGCAGTTCTTC
v_call: TRBV7-6; clone_size: NA; j_call: TRBJ2-6; d_call: NA; cdr3_aa: CASSVNSLSGANVLTF; cdr3_nt: TGTGCCAGCAGCGTTAACAGCCTCTCTGGGGCCAACGTCCTGACTTTC
v_call: TRBV7-2; clone_size: NA; j_call: TRBJ2-2; d_call: TRBD2; cdr3_aa: CASSPLAGADIGELFF; cdr3_nt: TGTGCCAGCAGCCCTCTAGCGGGGGCAGACATCGGGGAGCTGTTTTTT
v_call: TRBV7-9; clone_size: NA; j_call: TRBJ1-2; d_call: NA; cdr3_aa: CASSPGANYGYTF; cdr3_nt: TGTGCCAGCAGCCCCGGGGCTAACTATGGCTACACCTTC
v_call: TRBV7-6; clone_size: NA; j_call: TRBJ2-5; d_call: NA; cdr3_aa: CASSLGTGGETQYF; cdr3_nt: TGTGCCAGCAGCTTAGGAACAGGAGGAGAGACCCAGTACTTC
v_call: TRBV5-1; clone_size: NA; j_call: TRBJ2-1; d_call: NA; cdr3_aa: CASSLGSVGNEQFF; cdr3_nt: TGCGCCAGCAGCTTGGGGTCCGTCGGCAATGAGCAGTTCTTC
v_call: TRBV7-6; clone_size: NA; j_call: TRBJ2-5; d_call: TRBD2; cdr3_aa: CASSEFSSGVQETQYF; cdr3_nt: TGTGCCAGCAGCGAATTCTCTAGCGGAGTCCAAGAGACCCAGTACTTC
v_call: TRBV7-2; clone_size: once; j_call: TRBJ2-2; d_call: TRBD2; cdr3_aa: CASSLNPSGGNTGELFF; cdr3_nt: TGTGCCAGCAGCTTAAATCCCAGCGGGGGGAACACCGGGGAGCTGTTTTTT
v_call: TRBV7-2; clone_size: NA; j_call: TRBJ2-2; d_call: NA; cdr3_aa: CASSLRSRGTGELFF; cdr3_nt: TGTGCCAGCAGCTTAAGGTCGAGGGGAACGGGGGAGCTGTTTTTT
v_call: TRBV11-3; clone_size: NA; j_call: TRBJ2-6; d_call: NA; cdr3_aa: CASSSLGSRSGANVLTF; cdr3_nt: TGTGCCAGCAGCTCCCTGGGGAGCAGGTCTGGGGCCAACGTCCTGACTTTC
v_call: TRBV7-3; clone_size: NA; j_call: TRBJ1-1; d_call: NA; cdr3_aa: CASSLPGAAEAFF; cdr3_nt: TGTGCCAGCAGCTTACCTGGGGCAGCTGAAGCTTTCTTT
v_call: TRBV13; clone_size: NA; j_call: TRBJ1-2; d_call: NA; cdr3_aa: CASSPSRDPGRGGYTF; cdr3_nt: TGTGCCAGCAGTCCCTCCCGGGACCCCGGAAGGGGTGGCTACACCTTC
v_call: TRBV19; clone_size: once; j_call: TRBJ1-1; d_call: NA; cdr3_aa: CASSTGGYRNTEAFF; cdr3_nt: TGTGCCAGTAGTACTGGGGGGTACCGGAACACTGAAGCTTTCTTT
v_call: TRBV10-3; clone_size: NA; j_call: TRBJ1-6; d_call: TRBD1; cdr3_aa: CAISETGTGNNSPLHF; cdr3_nt: TGTGCCATCAGTGAAACCGGGACAGGCAATAATTCACCCCTCCACTTT
v_call: TRBV28; clone_size: NA; j_call: TRBJ2-3; d_call: TRBD2; cdr3_aa: CASHPPGTSGGTDTQYF; cdr3_nt: TGTGCCAGCCACCCACCCGGGACTAGCGGGGGCACAGATACGCAGTATTTT
v_call: TRBV5-1; clone_size: NA; j_call: TRBJ2-5; d_call: TRBD2; cdr3_aa: CASSLVAGGFQETQYF; cdr3_nt: TGCGCCAGCAGCTTGGTAGCGGGAGGATTCCAAGAGACCCAGTACTTC
v_call: TRBV10-3; clone_size: NA; j_call: TRBJ2-3; d_call: NA; cdr3_aa: CAILSDWGPPGDTQYF; cdr3_nt: TGTGCCATCCTCTCGGATTGGGGACCACCGGGTGATACGCAGTATTTT
v_call: TRBV6-1; clone_size: few; j_call: TRBJ1-6; d_call: TRBD1; cdr3_aa: CASELDRDSPLHF; cdr3_nt: TGTGCCAGTGAACTGGACAGGGACTCACCCCTCCACTTT
v_call: TRBV11-1; clone_size: NA; j_call: TRBJ1-1; d_call: NA; cdr3_aa: CASSPGVAEAFF; cdr3_nt: TGTGCCAGCAGCCCAGGGGTCGCTGAAGCTTTCTTT
v_call: TRBV9; clone_size: NA; j_call: TRBJ2-1; d_call: NA; cdr3_aa: CASSALPLYEQFF; cdr3_nt: TGTGCCAGCAGCGCCCTACCCCTCTATGAGCAGTTCTTC
v_call: TRBV14; clone_size: NA; j_call: TRBJ2-5; d_call: NA; cdr3_aa: CASSQVTGWDETQYF; cdr3_nt: TGTGCCAGCAGCCAAGTCACAGGCTGGGACGAGACCCAGTACTTC
v_call: TRBV27; clone_size: NA; j_call: TRBJ1-1; d_call: NA; cdr3_aa: CASRQSGTAEAFF; cdr3_nt: TGTGCCAGCAGGCAATCGGGGACGGCGGAAGCTTTCTTT
v_call: TRBV18; clone_size: NA; j_call: TRBJ1-1; d_call: NA; cdr3_aa: CASSPTGMNTEAFF; cdr3_nt: TGTGCCAGCTCACCCACAGGGATGAACACTGAAGCTTTCTTT
v_call: TRBV7-2; clone_size: few; j_call: TRBJ2-7; d_call: NA; cdr3_aa: CASSLSGKAFYEQYF; cdr3_nt: TGTGCCAGCAGCTTATCTGGGAAAGCCTTCTACGAGCAGTACTTC
v_call: TRBV28; clone_size: NA; j_call: TRBJ1-2; d_call: NA; cdr3_aa: CASSSWWDGLGYTF; cdr3_nt: TGTGCCAGCAGCTCTTGGTGGGATGGACTTGGCTACACCTTC
v_call: TRBV28; clone_size: NA; j_call: TRBJ1-5; d_call: NA; cdr3_aa: CASSTQNQPQHF; cdr3_nt: TGTGCCAGCAGTACACAGAATCAGCCCCAGCATTTT
v_call: TRBV7-9; clone_size: NA; j_call: TRBJ1-5; d_call: NA; cdr3_aa: CASSLMADQPQHF; cdr3_nt: TGTGCCAGCAGCTTAATGGCCGATCAGCCCCAGCATTTT
v_call: TRBV29-1; clone_size: NA; j_call: TRBJ2-3; d_call: NA; cdr3_aa: CSGGGGSTDTQYF; cdr3_nt: TGCAGCGGAGGGGGCGGGAGTACAGATACGCAGTATTTT
v_call: TRBV18; clone_size: once; j_call: TRBJ2-7; d_call: NA; cdr3_aa: CASSPQGRSYEQYF; cdr3_nt: TGTGCCAGCTCACCACAGGGCAGAAGCTACGAGCAGTACTTC
v_call: TRBV6-5; clone_size: NA; j_call: TRBJ2-7; d_call: TRBD2; cdr3_aa: CASSSVGREGEQYF; cdr3_nt: TGTGCCAGCAGCTCCGTCGGGAGGGAAGGCGAGCAGTACTTC